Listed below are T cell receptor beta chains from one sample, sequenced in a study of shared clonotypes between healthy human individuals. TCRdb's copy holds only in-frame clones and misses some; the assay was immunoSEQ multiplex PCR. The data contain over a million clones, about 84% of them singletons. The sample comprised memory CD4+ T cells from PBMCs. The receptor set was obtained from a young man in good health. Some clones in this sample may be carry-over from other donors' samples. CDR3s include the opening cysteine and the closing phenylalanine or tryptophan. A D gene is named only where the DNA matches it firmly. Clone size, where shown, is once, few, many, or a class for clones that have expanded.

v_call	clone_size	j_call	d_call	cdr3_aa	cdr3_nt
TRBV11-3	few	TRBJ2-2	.	CASSLQGYWGTGELFF	TGTGCCAGCAGCTTACAGGGTTATTGGGGCACCGGGGAGCTGTTTTTT
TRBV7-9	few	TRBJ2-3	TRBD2	CASSKTSGFGGPDTQYF	TGTGCCAGCAGCAAGACTAGCGGGTTTGGTGGACCAGATACGCAGTATTTT
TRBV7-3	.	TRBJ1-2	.	CASSLTHGQLRGYTF	TGTGCCAGCAGCTTAACGCATGGACAGTTGAGGGGCTACACCTTC
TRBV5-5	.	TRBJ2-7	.	CASSWRASVSYEQYF	TGTGCCAGCAGCTGGCGAGCTAGCGTCTCCTACGAGCAGTACTTC
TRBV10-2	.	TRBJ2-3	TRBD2	CASQSGTSGADTQYF	TGCGCCAGCCAAAGCGGGACTAGCGGAGCAGATACGCAGTATTTT
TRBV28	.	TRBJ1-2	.	CASSLGGAPNYGYTF	TGTGCCAGCAGCCTAGGCGGGGCTCCTAACTATGGCTACACCTTC
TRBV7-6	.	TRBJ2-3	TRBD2	CASTRGGADTQYF	TGTGCCAGCACCCGGGGGGGAGCAGATACGCAGTATTTT
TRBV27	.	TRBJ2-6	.	CASSSALGANVLTF	TGTGCCAGCAGTTCCGCCCTGGGGGCCAACGTCCTGACTTTC
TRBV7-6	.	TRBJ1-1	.	CASSLDQGSTEAFF	TGTGCCAGCAGCTTAGATCAGGGCAGCACTGAAGCTTTCTTT
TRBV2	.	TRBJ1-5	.	CASSVGVYSNQPQHF	TGTGCCAGCAGTGTAGGGGTTTATAGCAATCAGCCCCAGCATTTT
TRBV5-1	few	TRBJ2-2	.	CASSRDTLNTGELFF	TGCGCCAGCAGCCGTGACACCCTGAACACCGGGGAGCTGTTTTTT
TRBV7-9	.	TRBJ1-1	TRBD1	CASTWDSFSMNTEAFF	TGTGCCAGCACCTGGGACAGCTTTTCTATGAACACTGAAGCTTTCTTT
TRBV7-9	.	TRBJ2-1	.	CASSLQGGTQEQFF	TGTGCCAGCAGCTTACAAGGTGGGACTCAGGAGCAGTTCTTC
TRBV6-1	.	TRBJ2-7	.	CATRGTSTYEQYF	TGTGCCACCCGGGGTACCAGCACTTACGAGCAGTACTTC
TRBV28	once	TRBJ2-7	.	CASSSPTYGSYEQYF	TGTGCCAGCAGCTCCCCTACGTATGGCTCCTACGAGCAGTACTTC
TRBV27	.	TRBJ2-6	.	CASSLSPIYRAPSSGANVLTF	TGTGCCAGCAGTTTATCGCCGATCTACAGGGCCCCTTCCTCTGGGGCCAACGTCCTGACTTTC
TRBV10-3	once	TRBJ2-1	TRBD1	CAISESGQPYNEQFF	TGTGCCATCAGTGAGTCGGGACAGCCATACAATGAGCAGTTCTTC
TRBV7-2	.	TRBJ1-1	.	CASSLGTNTEAFF	TGTGCCAGCAGCTTAGGGACCAACACTGAAGCTTTCTTT
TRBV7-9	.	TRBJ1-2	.	CASSFPGSGGYTF	TGTGCCAGCAGCTTTCCAGGGTCGGGTGGCTACACCTTC
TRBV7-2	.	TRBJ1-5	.	CASSLDSQPQHF	TGTGCCAGCAGCTTGGACAGTCAGCCCCAGCATTTT
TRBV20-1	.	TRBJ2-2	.	CSATRGRELFF	TGCAGTGCCACTCGGGGCCGGGAGCTGTTTTTT
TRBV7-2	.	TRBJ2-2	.	CASSFGTGELFF	TGTGCCAGCAGCTTCGGGACCGGGGAGCTGTTTTTT
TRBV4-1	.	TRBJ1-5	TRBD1	CASSRVQGVGNQPQHF	TGCGCCAGCAGCCGCGTACAGGGGGTTGGCAATCAGCCCCAGCATTTT
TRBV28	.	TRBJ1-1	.	CATTMNTEAFF	TGTGCCACCACAATGAACACTGAAGCTTTCTTT
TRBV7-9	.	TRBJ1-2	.	CASSLAGLDTTHGYTF	TGTGCCAGCAGCTTAGCGGGCTTAGATACGACTCATGGCTACACCTTC
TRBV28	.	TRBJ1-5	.	CASRFGGAGHQPQHF	TGTGCCAGCAGGTTTGGGGGCGCGGGGCATCAGCCCCAGCATTTT
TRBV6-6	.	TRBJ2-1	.	CASTPKGRVLDEQFF	TGTGCCAGCACTCCCAAAGGCCGGGTCTTGGATGAGCAGTTCTTC
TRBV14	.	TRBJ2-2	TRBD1	CASSSTLRDRAFAGELFF	TGTGCCAGCAGCTCTACACTCCGGGACAGGGCTTTCGCCGGGGAGCTGTTTTTT
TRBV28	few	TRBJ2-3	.	CAGRGGGGSTDTQYF	TGTGCCGGCAGGGGTGGAGGGGGTAGCACAGATACGCAGTATTTT
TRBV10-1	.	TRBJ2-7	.	CASSESRGLPYEQYF	TGCGCCAGCAGTGAGTCCCGGGGCCTGCCCTACGAGCAGTACTTC
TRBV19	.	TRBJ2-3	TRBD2	CASSSFKGSGRDTQYF	TGTGCCAGTAGTTCCTTCAAGGGTAGCGGGAGAGATACGCAGTATTTT
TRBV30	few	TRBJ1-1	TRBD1	CAWIGQGAGAFF	TGTGCCTGGATAGGGCAGGGGGCCGGAGCTTTCTTT
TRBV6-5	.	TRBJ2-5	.	CASRPGWGQETQYF	TGTGCCAGCAGACCCGGTTGGGGGCAAGAGACCCAGTACTTC
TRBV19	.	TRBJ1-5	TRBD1	CASSTRQGIKPQHF	TGTGCCAGTAGTACCCGACAGGGAATAAAGCCCCAGCATTTT
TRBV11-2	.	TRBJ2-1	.	CASTLGLISNNEQFF	TGTGCCAGCACCCTAGGGCTCATTAGCAACAATGAGCAGTTCTTC
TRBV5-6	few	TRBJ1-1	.	CASSLDMGIKTEAFF	TGTGCCAGCAGCTTGGATATGGGGATCAAGACTGAAGCTTTCTTT
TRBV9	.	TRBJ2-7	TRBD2	CASSVGSREGYEQYF	TGTGCCAGCAGCGTAGGCTCGCGGGAGGGATACGAGCAGTACTTC